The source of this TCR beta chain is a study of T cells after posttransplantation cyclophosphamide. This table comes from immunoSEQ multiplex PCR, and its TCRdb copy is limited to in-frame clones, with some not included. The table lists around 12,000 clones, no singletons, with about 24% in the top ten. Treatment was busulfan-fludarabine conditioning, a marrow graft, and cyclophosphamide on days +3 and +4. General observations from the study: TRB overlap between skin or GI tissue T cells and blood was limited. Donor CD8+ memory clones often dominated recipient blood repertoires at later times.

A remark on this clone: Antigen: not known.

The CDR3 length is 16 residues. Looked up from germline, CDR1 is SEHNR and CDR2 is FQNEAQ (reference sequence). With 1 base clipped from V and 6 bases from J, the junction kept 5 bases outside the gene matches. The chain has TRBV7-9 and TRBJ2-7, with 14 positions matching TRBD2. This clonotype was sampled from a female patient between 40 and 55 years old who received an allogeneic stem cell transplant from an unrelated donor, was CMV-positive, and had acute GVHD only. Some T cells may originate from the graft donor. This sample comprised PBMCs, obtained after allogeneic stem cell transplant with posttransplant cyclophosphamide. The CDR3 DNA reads TGTGCCAGCAGCTTAGACGGGACTAGCGGGAGTGGCGAGCAGTACTTC. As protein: CASSLDGTSGSGEQYF. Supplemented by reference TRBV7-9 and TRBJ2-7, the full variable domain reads DTGVSQNPRHKITKRGQNVTFRCDPISEHNRLYWYRQTLGQGPEFLTYFQNEAQLEKSRLLSDRFSAERPKGSFSTLEIQRTEQGDSAMYLCASSLDGTSGSGEQYFGPGTRLTVT.